These 3 T cell receptor beta chains came from one sample sequenced in a study of T cell responses to AZD1222 COVID-19 vaccine. Clones were sequenced by immunoSEQ multiplex PCR, and TCRdb holds only the in-frame ones, with some missing. The table includes some 280,000 clones, about 94% detected once. The sample in question was peripheral blood, obtained 28 days after the second AZD1222 dose. These receptors were obtained from an adult who received the AZD1222 COVID-19 vaccine.

This clone has only a few counts. The chain employs TRBV28 and TRBJ1-1; TRBD1 is a possible D gene (5 bases). The CDR3 runs 14 residues. CDR1 and CDR2 from the germline V gene are MDHEN and SYDVKM. V dropped 7 bases and J dropped 4 bases, with 16 bases sitting between them. Written as DNA, the CDR3 is TGTGCCAGCACTCCTAATGGGGGTCTCACTGAAGCTTTCTTT. It is translated as CASTPNGGLTEAFF.

CDR3 bases: TGCAGCGGGTGGGAAGTGGGACTAGCGGGCCTGTCCTACGAGCAGTACTTC. Its protein product is CSGWEVGLAGLSYEQYF. This chain links TRBV29-1 with TRBJ2-7; 12 bases line up with TRBD2. The CDR3 totals 17 residues. V lost 7 bases, J lost 1 base, and 14 bases stayed unmatched. Germline CDR1 is SQVTM and CDR2 is ANQGSEA.

This chain uses TRBV28 with TRBJ2-5; possible D gene TRBD2, 6 bases. This CDR3 has 16 residues. V lost 2 bases, J lost 1 base, and 14 bases lay in between. Germline V lookup: CDR1 MDHEN, CDR2 SYDVKM. CDR3 loop: CASSLGGRRGQETQYF. The CDR3 DNA sequence: TGTGCCAGCAGTTTAGGTGGGAGGAGGGGCCAAGAGACCCAGTACTTC.